Described below is a single T cell receptor beta chain sequence and its context. TEMRA cells were FACS-enriched, while CD8+ and CD4+ T cells were negatively isolated. The J segment lost 0 bases and the V segment lost 8 bases, leaving 3 bases of the junction unmatched. This CDR3 region has 14 residues. CDR1 SGHNT and CDR2 YYREEE come from the germline V gene (reference sequence). RNA amounts of roughly 0.45 to 1 ug underwent reverse transcription with random hexamers. The CDR3 of TCR beta was amplified by immunoSEQ multiplex PCR across 54 Vbeta and 13 Jbeta. Each CDR3 protein gets one entry after TCRdb re-called the immunoSEQ multiplex PCR reads with MiXCR. Among roughly 160,000 distinct CDR3 sequences, roughly 95% were seen once, and the ten largest hold less than 0.15%. The sample is drawn from a study of CD8 T cells in Susac syndrome.

This sequence joins TRBV5-4 and TRBJ2-7; 12 positions match TRBD2. The specimen sequenced was CD4+ T cells from PBMCs. This TCR came from a human donor with Susac syndrome. This CDR3 is CASVTSGSSYEQYF. The CDR3 nucleotides are TGTGCCAGTGTGACTAGCGGGAGCTCCTACGAGCAGTACTTC.